This is a list of T cell receptor beta chains from one sample in a study of T cells in Graves' hyperthyroidism and ophthalmopathy. MiXCR was run by TCRdb on the multiplex PCR reads, yielding one entry per CDR3 protein. The profile shows about 350,000 distinct CDR3 sequences, approximately 13% of them singletons. Sequenced material: blood. These receptors were collected from a woman aged 40-49 years with Graves' ophthalmopathy. Both conserved end residues are part of each CDR3.

V gene: TRBV27
CDR3 protein: CASSSITGYAFF

V gene: TRBV7-9
CDR3 protein: CASSLGADHGETQYF

V gene: TRBV6-1
CDR3 protein: CASRQHRDRVGKRDYGYTF

V gene: TRBV5-1
CDR3 protein: CASSFNGGSEQFF

V gene: TRBV20-1
CDR3 protein: CSAREDRYSNQPQHF

V gene: TRBV12-3/TRBV12-4
CDR3 protein: CASSVGGLNTEAFF

V gene: TRBV12-3/TRBV12-4
CDR3 protein: CASSLRVNEQFF

V gene: TRBV10-1
CDR3 protein: CASSDTSGPDTQYF

V gene: TRBV14
CDR3 protein: CASSPMGRGNNEQFF

V gene: TRBV11-2
CDR3 protein: CASSSPSGGMGETQYF

V gene: TRBV28
CDR3 protein: CASSPDLGRFGNTIYF

V gene: TRBV7-9
CDR3 protein: CASSAETGIGTEAFF

V gene: TRBV29-1
CDR3 protein: CSVGGRNYNEQFF

V gene: TRBV11-3
CDR3 protein: CASSLGLAGYNEQYF

V gene: TRBV6-5
CDR3 protein: CASSYSRQTNTEAFF

V gene: TRBV14
CDR3 protein: CASSQDQTEYGYTF

V gene: TRBV7-9
CDR3 protein: CASSFRSSPEAFF

V gene: TRBV2
CDR3 protein: CASSEPGFSYEQYF

V gene: TRBV7-2
CDR3 protein: CASSIGWASGREQYF

V gene: TRBV28
CDR3 protein: CASEGPGSRDYEQYF

V gene: TRBV20-1
CDR3 protein: CSASRTNEQFF

V gene: TRBV6-1
CDR3 protein: CASSYWGNRDRDNQPQHF

V gene: TRBV5-5
CDR3 protein: CASSLRPEKIRNTGELFF

V gene: TRBV28
CDR3 protein: CASSWDSPLHF

V gene: TRBV28
CDR3 protein: CASSFPRGGYTF

V gene: TRBV6-1
CDR3 protein: CASTAGLAGVEQYF

V gene: TRBV29-1
CDR3 protein: CSVSPSRVTEAFF

V gene: TRBV4-2
CDR3 protein: CASSQVGGLREKLFF

V gene: TRBV11-2
CDR3 protein: CASSPPLERVKGTEAFF

V gene: TRBV10-3
CDR3 protein: CAIASGRLWSYEQYF

V gene: TRBV14
CDR3 protein: CASSPRGRGATNEKLFF

V gene: TRBV11-2
CDR3 protein: CASSLSPGGAYEQYF

V gene: TRBV7-9
CDR3 protein: CASSSRGPIEQYF

V gene: TRBV20-1
CDR3 protein: CSASPGSSYEQYF

V gene: TRBV27
CDR3 protein: CASSLSPYPGLAGFSTDTQYF

V gene: TRBV27
CDR3 protein: CASSLGTSGTRGETQYF

V gene: TRBV30
CDR3 protein: CAWSPGPLEQYF

V gene: TRBV12-3/TRBV12-4
CDR3 protein: CASTLTRGLNEQYF

V gene: TRBV28
CDR3 protein: CVSSPGTLVSYEQYF

V gene: TRBV7-2
CDR3 protein: CASSSISGRSQYF

V gene: TRBV6-2/TRBV6-3
CDR3 protein: CASKGLAAGDNEQFF

V gene: TRBV11-2
CDR3 protein: CASSLENVGKFNEQFF

V gene: TRBV6-5
CDR3 protein: CASSYRDTDSYEQYF

V gene: TRBV7-9
CDR3 protein: CASSLALVPFQFF

V gene: TRBV20-1
CDR3 protein: CSARVGADYTDTQYF

V gene: TRBV5-8
CDR3 protein: CASNLRQGPMNTEAFF

V gene: TRBV9
CDR3 protein: CASSVGSSTDAQYF

V gene: TRBV20-1
CDR3 protein: CSASQGTGNTIYF

V gene: TRBV4-1
CDR3 protein: CASSQVTGSRPRGYTF

V gene: TRBV20-1
CDR3 protein: CSASPPEIFRTDTQYF

V gene: TRBV27
CDR3 protein: CASSLSGVTYNEQFF